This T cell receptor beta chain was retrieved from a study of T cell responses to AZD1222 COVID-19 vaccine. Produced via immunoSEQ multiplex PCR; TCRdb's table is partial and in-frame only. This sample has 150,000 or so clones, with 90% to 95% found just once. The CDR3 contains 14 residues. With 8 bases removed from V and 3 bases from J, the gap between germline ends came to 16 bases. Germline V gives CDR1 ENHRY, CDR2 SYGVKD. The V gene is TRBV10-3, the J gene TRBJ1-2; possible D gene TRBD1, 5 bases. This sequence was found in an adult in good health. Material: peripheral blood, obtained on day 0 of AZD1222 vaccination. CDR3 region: CAIGGTGGDYGYTF. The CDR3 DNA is TGTGCCATCGGGGGAACAGGAGGAGACTATGGCTACACCTTC.